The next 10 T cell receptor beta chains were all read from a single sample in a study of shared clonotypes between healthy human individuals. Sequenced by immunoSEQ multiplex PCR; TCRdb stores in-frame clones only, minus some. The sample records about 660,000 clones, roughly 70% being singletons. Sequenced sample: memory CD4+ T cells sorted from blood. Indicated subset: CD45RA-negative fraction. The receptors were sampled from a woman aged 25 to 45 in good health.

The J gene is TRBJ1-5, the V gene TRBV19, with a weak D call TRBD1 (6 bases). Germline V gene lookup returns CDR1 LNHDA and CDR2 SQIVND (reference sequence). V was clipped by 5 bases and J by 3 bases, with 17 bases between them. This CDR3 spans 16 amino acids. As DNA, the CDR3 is TGTGCCAGTAGTTACCCAGGGGCGGAGATCAATCAGCCCCAGCATTTT. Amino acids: CASSYPGAEINQPQHF.

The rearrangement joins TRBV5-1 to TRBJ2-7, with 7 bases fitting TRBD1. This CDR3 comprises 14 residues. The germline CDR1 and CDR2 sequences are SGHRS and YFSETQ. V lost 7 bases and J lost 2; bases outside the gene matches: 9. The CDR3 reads CASALPGTAYEQYF. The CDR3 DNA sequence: TGCGCCAGCGCCCTGCCCGGGACAGCCTACGAGCAGTACTTC.

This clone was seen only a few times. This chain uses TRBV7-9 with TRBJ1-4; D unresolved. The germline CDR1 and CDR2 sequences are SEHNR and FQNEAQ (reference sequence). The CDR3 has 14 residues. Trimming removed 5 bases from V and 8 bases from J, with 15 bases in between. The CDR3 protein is CASSPELVGEKLFF. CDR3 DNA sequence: TGTGCCAGCAGCCCAGAACTGGTGGGAGAAAAACTGTTTTTT. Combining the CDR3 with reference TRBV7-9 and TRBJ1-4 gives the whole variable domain DTGVSQNPRHKITKRGQNVTFRCDPISEHNRLYWYRQTLGQGPEFLTYFQNEAQLEKSRLLSDRFSAERPKGSFSTLEIQRTEQGDSAMYLCASSPELVGEKLFFGSGTQLSVL.

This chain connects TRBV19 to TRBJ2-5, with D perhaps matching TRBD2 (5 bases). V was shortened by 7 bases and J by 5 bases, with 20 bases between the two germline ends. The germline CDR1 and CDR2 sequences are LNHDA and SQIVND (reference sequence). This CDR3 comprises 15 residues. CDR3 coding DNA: TGTGCCAGTACGGCGTCTGAGGGAGTTTGGGAGACCCAGTACTTC. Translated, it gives CASTASEGVWETQYF.

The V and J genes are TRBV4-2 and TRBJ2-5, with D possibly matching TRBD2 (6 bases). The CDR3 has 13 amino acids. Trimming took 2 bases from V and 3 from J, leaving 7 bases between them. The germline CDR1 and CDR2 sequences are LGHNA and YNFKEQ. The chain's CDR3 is CASSQPGEETQYF. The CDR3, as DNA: TGTGCCAGCAGCCAACCGGGAGAAGAGACCCAGTACTTC.

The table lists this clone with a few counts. The CDR3 here is CASSQAKGTHTGELFF. CDR3 bases: TGTGCCAGCAGCCAAGCGAAAGGGACTCACACCGGGGAGCTGTTTTTT. The V call is TRBV4-2, the J call TRBJ2-2; possibly TRBD2 for D (6 bases). Germline lookup yields CDR1 LGHNA and CDR2 YNFKEQ. The CDR3 runs to 16 residues. Trimming removed 1 base from V and 3 bases from J, with 12 bases in between.

The CDR3 sequence: CASKREQNTGELFF. Here the CDR3 DNA reads TGTGCCAGTAAGCGGGAACAGAACACCGGGGAGCTGTTTTTT. The V call is TRBV2, the J call TRBJ2-2; 7 nucleotides agree with TRBD2. This CDR3 is built from 14 residues. Per the germline V gene, CDR1 is SNHLY and CDR2 is FYNNEI. The trim removed 9 bases at V and 1 base at J, leaving 5 bases unmatched.

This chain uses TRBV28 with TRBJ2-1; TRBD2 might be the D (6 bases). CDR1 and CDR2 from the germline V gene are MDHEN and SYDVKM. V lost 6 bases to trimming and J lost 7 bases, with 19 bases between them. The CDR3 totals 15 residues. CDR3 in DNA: TGTGCCAGCAGCTCTTGGGACTCCACTTTGAATGAGCAGTTCTTC. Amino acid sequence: CASSSWDSTLNEQFF.

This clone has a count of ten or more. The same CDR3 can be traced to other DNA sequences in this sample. In DNA form, the CDR3 reads TGCGCCAGCAGCTTAAGCACAGATACGCAGTATTTT. Translation: CASSLSTDTQYF. This chain links TRBV5-1 with TRBJ2-3; D ambiguous. CDR1 is SGHRS and CDR2 is YFSETQ in the germline V gene. The CDR3 has 12 residues. V lost 2 bases, J lost 0 bases, and 1 base lay in between.

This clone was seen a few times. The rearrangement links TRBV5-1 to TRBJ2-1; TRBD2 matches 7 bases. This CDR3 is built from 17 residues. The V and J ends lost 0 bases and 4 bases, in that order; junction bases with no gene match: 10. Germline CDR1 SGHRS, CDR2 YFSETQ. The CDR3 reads CASSLEGSGGLYNEQFF. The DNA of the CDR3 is TGCGCCAGCAGCTTGGAGGGATCGGGGGGACTGTACAATGAGCAGTTCTTC.